This entry features one TCR beta chain sequence. Given a much more abundant clone one base away, this may be a read error. The data were taken from a study of blood T cells in healthy people across ages. Germline V gene sequence: CDR1 MNHNS, CDR2 SASEGT. The CDR3 is 15 residues long. The second PCR ran about 6 to 12 cycles with a sample-barcoded 5' primer and J-beta primers. Unique molecular identifiers of 12 random nucleotides labeled each cDNA. Every sample gave at least 2.5 million paired-end reads containing CDR3. TCRdb itself ran the 5' RACE reads through MiXCR, one entry per CDR3 protein. The top ten clones hold approximately 10% of a sample with about 840,000 distinct CDR3 sequences, about 29% of them seen once. The same data also went into a second study, on T cells of mothers and their children. That work states: Persistent microchimeric T cell clones were not found at ~100 per million sensitivity.

The specimen sequenced was blood. The V and J genes are TRBV6-1 and TRBJ2-7, with a tentative D call TRBD1 (5 bases). This receptor was obtained from a woman aged 40 to 50 in good health. The CDR3 here is CACSQGFGQSYEQYF. The CDR3 DNA reads TGTGCCTGCAGTCAGGGTTTCGGGCAGTCCTACGAGCAGTACTTC.